This T cell receptor (beta chain) was found in a study of blood T cell repertoires in COVID-19. About the research overall: COVID-19 samples collected from the United States, Italy and Spain covered acute and convalescent phases. The cDNA or gDNA used as material had been derived from T cells, B-cell-depleted T cells, or PBMCs.

The assay was immunoSEQ multiplex PCR, and TCRdb's table has in-frame clones only and misses some. The sample lists approximately 150,000 clones; 80% to 90% were seen once. Either two negative PCRs, clearance, or symptom resolution qualified Cohort 3 donors as recovered. The sample holds many counts of this clone. The sequence was collected from a man aged 50 or older who had recovered from COVID-19. Input material: PBMCs or T cells enriched from blood (not recorded which).

The CDR3 bases are TGTGCCAGCAGCCAAGGGGGCCCAAGGCAGGAAAAACTGTTTTTT. It encodes CASSQGGPRQEKLFF. The J gene is TRBJ1-4, the V gene TRBV3-1 (or the pseudogene TRBV3-2); D perhaps matches TRBD1 (5 bases). Germline loops: CDR1 LGHDT, CDR2 YNNKEL (reference sequence). The CDR3 totals 15 residues. V lost 1 base and J lost 8, with 14 bases in between.